This passage covers 20 T cell receptor beta chains from one sample sequenced in a study of T cells in localized non-small cell lung cancer. Repertoires were generated with immunoSEQ multiplex PCR, while TCRdb's copy carries only in-frame clones and drops some. The sample consists of around 26,000 clones, around 90% of them appearing once. Specimen: peripheral blood, collected before any cancer treatment. These receptors all stem from an older female donor with stage II squamous cell lung carcinoma.

J is TRBJ2-5 and V is TRBV7-2, with TRBD2 as a possible D gene (5 bases). CDR3 length: 14 amino acids. Germline lookup yields CDR1 SGHTA and CDR2 FQGNSA. V dropped 6 bases and J dropped 1 base, with 12 bases sitting between them. This CDR3 reads CASRNEGRQETQYF. The DNA for the CDR3 is TGTGCCAGCAGGAACGAGGGTCGCCAAGAGACCCAGTACTTC. Full variable domain (remainder filled in from reference TRBV7-2 and TRBJ2-5): GAGVSQSPSNKVTEKGKDVELRCDPISGHTALYWYRQSLGQGLEFLIYFQGNSAPDKSGLPSDRFSAERTGGSVSTLTIQRTQQEDSAVYLCASRNEGRQETQYFGPGTRLLVL.

This chain connects TRBV19 to TRBJ2-4; 12 bases are a match to TRBD2. Germline V gene sequence: CDR1 LNHDA, CDR2 SQIVND (reference sequence). The trim removed 5 bases at V and 3 bases at J, leaving 5 bases unmatched. CDR3 length equals 16 residues. In DNA form, the CDR3 reads TGTGCCAGTAGTGGCGGGACTAGCGGGTTCAAAAACATTCAGTACTTC. Encoded protein: CASSGGTSGFKNIQYF.

CDR3 protein: CASSLGQGSNYGYTF. The CDR3 bases are TGTGCCAGCAGCTTGGGACAGGGCTCTAACTATGGCTACACCTTC. The chain recombines TRBV7-9 with TRBJ1-2; 9 bases are shared with TRBD1. The CDR3 sequence is 15 residues long. V was clipped by 3 bases and J by 0 bases; unmatched bases: 2. CDR1 is SEHNR and CDR2 is FQNEAQ in the germline V gene (reference sequence).

The V call is TRBV9, the J call TRBJ2-1; no firm D call. Trimming left V 0 bases short and J 0 bases short, with 16 bases between. The CDR3 has 18 residues. Germline-derived CDR1 and CDR2 are SGDLS and YYNGEE. CDR3 residues: CASSVARTAASSYNEQFF. The CDR3 nucleotides are TGTGCCAGCAGCGTAGCTCGGACGGCCGCTAGCTCCTACAATGAGCAGTTCTTC.

In its sample, this clone was seen a few times. The V and J genes are TRBV21-1 and TRBJ2-4. TRBV21-1 is given as a pseudogene. CDR3 length: 18 amino acids. CDR3 region: CASSRADLAFPARNIQYF. In DNA, the CDR3 is TGTGCCAGCAGCAGGGCCGATTTAGCCTTTCCTGCTCGAAACATTCAGTACTTC.

The chain has TRBV5-8 and TRBJ2-7, with 7 bases lining up with TRBD2. The CDR3 sequence is 15 residues long. The V segment lost 1 base and the J segment 0 bases; nucleotides outside the gene matches: 4. Germline assignment: CDR1 SGHTS and CDR2 YDEGEE. The CDR3 DNA follows: TGTGCCAGCAGCTTGATTTTAGCGGGCTCCTACGAGCAGTACTTC. This sequence encodes CASSLILAGSYEQYF. The full variable domain, with the rest looked up from reference TRBV5-8 and TRBJ2-7, is EAGVTQSPTHLIKTRGQQATLRCSPISGHTSVYWYQQALGLGLQFLLWYDEGEERNRGNFPPRFSGRQFPNYSSELNVNALELEDSALYLCASSLILAGSYEQYFGPGTRLTVT.

A single count supports this clone. J is TRBJ1-4 and V is TRBV4-1, with 10 bases that match TRBD1. From germline, CDR1 is MGHRA and CDR2 YSYEKL. This CDR3 region has 15 residues. Trimming took 4 bases from V and 9 from J; bases not matched to a gene: 8. CDR3 sequence reads: CASSPTGGDDKKLFF. CDR3 sequence (DNA): TGCGCCAGCAGCCCGACAGGGGGCGACGATAAAAAACTGTTTTTT.

The V call is TRBV5-6, the J call TRBJ2-7; no clear D. The CDR3 runs to 16 residues. Trimming took 1 base from V and 7 from J, leaving 21 bases between them. Germline lookup yields CDR1 SGHDT and CDR2 YYEEEE. The CDR3 sequence: CASSLFGVGGPREQYF. CDR3 nucleotides: TGTGCCAGCAGCTTGTTCGGCGTGGGCGGCCCGCGGGAGCAGTACTTC. The whole variable domain, filled in from reference TRBV5-6 and TRBJ2-7, reads DAGVTQSPTHLIKTRGQQVTLRCSPKSGHDTVSWYQQALGQGPQFIFQYYEEEERQRGNFPDRFSGHQFPNYSSELNVNALLLGDSALYLCASSLFGVGGPREQYFGPGTRLTVT.

This sequence joins TRBV29-1 and TRBJ1-1, with D maybe TRBD1 (5 bases). This CDR3 is built from 14 residues. Trimming stripped 1 base from V and 5 bases from J, with 14 bases between. Germline lookup yields CDR1 SQVTM and CDR2 ANQGSEA. This chain's CDR3 is CSVEAGRGRTEAFF. As DNA, the CDR3 is TGCAGCGTTGAAGCGGGGAGGGGCCGAACTGAAGCTTTCTTT.

The gene calls are TRBV2 and TRBJ1-5, with a tentative D call TRBD1 (5 bases). The CDR3 has 13 amino acids. The ends were cut back, 3 bases at V and 7 bases at J, with 10 bases in the middle. Germline CDR1 reads SNHLY; CDR2 reads FYNNEI. CDR3 nucleotides: TGTGCCAGCAGTGACCAGGGAGGGCAGCCCCAGCATTTT. This sequence encodes CASSDQGGQPQHF.

V usage is TRBV9 and J usage is TRBJ1-6; possible D gene TRBD1, 5 bases. Trimming removed 0 bases from V and 7 bases from J, with 11 bases in between. CDR3 length: 15 residues. Germline-derived CDR1 and CDR2 are SGDLS and YYNGEE. CDR3 protein: CASSVVGAQNSPLHF. The CDR3 coding sequence is TGTGCCAGCAGCGTAGTCGGGGCCCAAAATTCACCCCTCCACTTT.

The CDR3 DNA reads as TGTGCCAGCAGCTGGGGTATATCCTACGAGCAGTACTTC. This sequence encodes CASSWGISYEQYF. V gene TRBV5-5 combines with J gene TRBJ2-7; D unclear. The CDR3 runs to 13 residues. Germline V CDR1 and CDR2: SGHKS, YYEKEE (reference sequence). The ends were cut back, 3 bases at V and 1 base at J, with 8 bases in the middle. Filled out from reference TRBV5-5 and TRBJ2-7, the complete variable domain reads DAGVTQSPTHLIKTRGQQVTLRCSPISGHKSVSWYQQVLGQGPQFIFQYYEKEERGRGNFPDRFSARQFPNYSSELNVNALLLGDSALYLCASSWGISYEQYFGPGTRLTVT.

This rearrangement joins TRBV7-2 to TRBJ1-2; D is uncertain. The germline V and J ends were trimmed by 1 base and 4 bases, with 13 bases remaining between them. This CDR3 is built from 15 residues. The germline CDR1 and CDR2 sequences are SGHTA and FQGNSA. The CDR3 nucleotides read TGTGCCAGCAGCTTAGGAGGGCCTGGCGGCTATGGCTACACCTTC. Its protein product is CASSLGGPGGYGYTF.

The chain combines TRBV11-3 with TRBJ2-2; 11 positions match TRBD2. J gave up 5 bases and V 4 bases, and 3 bases lay outside the gene matches. CDR1 is SGHNT, CDR2 YENEEA, per germline. CDR3 size: 15 residues. The CDR3 DNA reads TGTGCCAGCAGCTCCGGGACTAGCGGAACCGGGGAGCTGTTTTTT. Protein: CASSSGTSGTGELFF.

The chain carries TRBV27 and TRBJ1-2; 8 bases are shared with TRBD1. CDR1 is MNHEY and CDR2 is SMNVEV in the germline V gene (reference sequence). J gave up 3 bases and V 5 bases, and 8 bases lay outside the gene matches. This CDR3 contains 15 residues. DNA of the CDR3: TGTGCCAGCAGTGCACCTTCAGGGGGCTACTATGGCTACACCTTC. Encoded protein: CASSAPSGGYYGYTF.

The J gene is TRBJ1-2, the V gene TRBV2, with 8 bases fitting TRBD1. Germline CDR1 SNHLY, CDR2 FYNNEI. J was trimmed by 0 bases and V by 11 bases; bases with no gene match: 5. CDR3 length: 13 amino acids. The CDR3 protein is CAGRTGTNYGYTF. The DNA of the CDR3 is TGTGCCGGGAGGACAGGGACTAACTATGGCTACACCTTC.

This clone has more than one count but fewer than ten. Other DNA sequences of this sample code for an identical CDR3. V usage is TRBV27 and J usage is TRBJ1-1, with 9 bases matching TRBD1. Germline V CDR1 and CDR2: MNHEY, SMNVEV (reference sequence). Trimming cost V 6 bases and J 4 bases; bases outside gene matches: 3. The CDR3 sequence is 13 residues long. The CDR3 bases are TGTGCCAGCAGAACACAGGGGGCCACTGAAGCTTTCTTT. Amino acid sequence: CASRTQGATEAFF.

V gene TRBV28 combines with J gene TRBJ1-2; 8 bases are shared with TRBD1. Germline values: CDR1 MDHEN, CDR2 SYDVKM. Trimming at V came to 6 bases and at J to 4 bases, leaving 7 bases not matched to a gene. CDR3 length: 14 residues. CDR3 protein: CASSPGQAPYGYTF. CDR3 nucleotide sequence: TGTGCCAGCAGCCCGGGACAGGCCCCCTATGGCTACACCTTC.

The CDR3 protein is CASSLDTIFNEKLFF. In DNA form, the CDR3 reads TGTGCCAGCAGCTTGGACACGATATTTAATGAAAAACTGTTTTTT. The genes are TRBV5-4 and TRBJ1-4; no clear D gene. Deletions cut 0 bases from V and 4 bases from J, with 10 bases between. Germline lookup yields CDR1 SGHNT and CDR2 YYREEE (reference sequence). This CDR3 has 15 amino acids. The full variable domain, completed using reference TRBV5-4 and TRBJ1-4, is ETGVTQSPTHLIKTRGQQVTLRCSSQSGHNTVSWYQQALGQGPQFIFQYYREEENGRGNFPPRFSGLQFPNYSSELNVNALELDDSALYLCASSLDTIFNEKLFFGSGTQLSVL.

The sample holds one count of this clone. The CDR3 bases are TGTGCCAGCAGCTCGACAGGGGGTCATTTTAATGAAAAACTGTTTTTT. This sequence encodes CASSSTGGHFNEKLFF. The chain carries TRBV21-1 and TRBJ1-4; the table gives TRBD1 as D, unverified against the DNA. TRBV21-1 is designated a pseudogene. CDR3 size: 16 residues.